This T cell receptor beta chain originates from a study of Graves' ophthalmopathy and Graves' hyperthyroidism. On the study more broadly: Ahead of any treatment, peripheral blood was obtained at the initial diagnosis.

In its sample, this clonotype was seen many times. Lactation, pregnancy, uncontrolled infections and other autoimmune diseases were all grounds for excluding patients. Clinical symptoms, serum thyroxine, TRAb, thyroid ultrasound and orbital computed tomography determined diagnosis. Fresh peripheral blood (approximately 10 ml) yielded the PBMCs. For repertoire sequencing, the TCR beta CDR3 regions were amplified from RNA transcripts. The first-round RT-PCR employed HTBI primers together with the Qiagen OneStep RT-PCR kit. A multiplex PCR was then performed as the second round. TCRdb reprocessed the multiplex PCR reads via MiXCR and lists one record per CDR3 protein. The sample includes about 220,000 distinct CDR3 sequences, 20% to 25% seen only once; the top ten take roughly 39%. V was shortened by 1 base and J by 4 bases, with 10 bases between the two germline ends. The CDR3 is 14 residues long.

Material: peripheral blood. The clonotype was recovered from a woman aged 50 to 65 with Graves' ophthalmopathy. V and J are TRBV12-3 or TRBV12-4 and TRBJ1-1; tentatively, D is TRBD1 (6 bases). The CDR3 loop is CASSLGARGTEAFF. DNA for the CDR3: TGTGCCAGCAGTTTAGGTGCCAGGGGCACTGAAGCTTTCTTT.